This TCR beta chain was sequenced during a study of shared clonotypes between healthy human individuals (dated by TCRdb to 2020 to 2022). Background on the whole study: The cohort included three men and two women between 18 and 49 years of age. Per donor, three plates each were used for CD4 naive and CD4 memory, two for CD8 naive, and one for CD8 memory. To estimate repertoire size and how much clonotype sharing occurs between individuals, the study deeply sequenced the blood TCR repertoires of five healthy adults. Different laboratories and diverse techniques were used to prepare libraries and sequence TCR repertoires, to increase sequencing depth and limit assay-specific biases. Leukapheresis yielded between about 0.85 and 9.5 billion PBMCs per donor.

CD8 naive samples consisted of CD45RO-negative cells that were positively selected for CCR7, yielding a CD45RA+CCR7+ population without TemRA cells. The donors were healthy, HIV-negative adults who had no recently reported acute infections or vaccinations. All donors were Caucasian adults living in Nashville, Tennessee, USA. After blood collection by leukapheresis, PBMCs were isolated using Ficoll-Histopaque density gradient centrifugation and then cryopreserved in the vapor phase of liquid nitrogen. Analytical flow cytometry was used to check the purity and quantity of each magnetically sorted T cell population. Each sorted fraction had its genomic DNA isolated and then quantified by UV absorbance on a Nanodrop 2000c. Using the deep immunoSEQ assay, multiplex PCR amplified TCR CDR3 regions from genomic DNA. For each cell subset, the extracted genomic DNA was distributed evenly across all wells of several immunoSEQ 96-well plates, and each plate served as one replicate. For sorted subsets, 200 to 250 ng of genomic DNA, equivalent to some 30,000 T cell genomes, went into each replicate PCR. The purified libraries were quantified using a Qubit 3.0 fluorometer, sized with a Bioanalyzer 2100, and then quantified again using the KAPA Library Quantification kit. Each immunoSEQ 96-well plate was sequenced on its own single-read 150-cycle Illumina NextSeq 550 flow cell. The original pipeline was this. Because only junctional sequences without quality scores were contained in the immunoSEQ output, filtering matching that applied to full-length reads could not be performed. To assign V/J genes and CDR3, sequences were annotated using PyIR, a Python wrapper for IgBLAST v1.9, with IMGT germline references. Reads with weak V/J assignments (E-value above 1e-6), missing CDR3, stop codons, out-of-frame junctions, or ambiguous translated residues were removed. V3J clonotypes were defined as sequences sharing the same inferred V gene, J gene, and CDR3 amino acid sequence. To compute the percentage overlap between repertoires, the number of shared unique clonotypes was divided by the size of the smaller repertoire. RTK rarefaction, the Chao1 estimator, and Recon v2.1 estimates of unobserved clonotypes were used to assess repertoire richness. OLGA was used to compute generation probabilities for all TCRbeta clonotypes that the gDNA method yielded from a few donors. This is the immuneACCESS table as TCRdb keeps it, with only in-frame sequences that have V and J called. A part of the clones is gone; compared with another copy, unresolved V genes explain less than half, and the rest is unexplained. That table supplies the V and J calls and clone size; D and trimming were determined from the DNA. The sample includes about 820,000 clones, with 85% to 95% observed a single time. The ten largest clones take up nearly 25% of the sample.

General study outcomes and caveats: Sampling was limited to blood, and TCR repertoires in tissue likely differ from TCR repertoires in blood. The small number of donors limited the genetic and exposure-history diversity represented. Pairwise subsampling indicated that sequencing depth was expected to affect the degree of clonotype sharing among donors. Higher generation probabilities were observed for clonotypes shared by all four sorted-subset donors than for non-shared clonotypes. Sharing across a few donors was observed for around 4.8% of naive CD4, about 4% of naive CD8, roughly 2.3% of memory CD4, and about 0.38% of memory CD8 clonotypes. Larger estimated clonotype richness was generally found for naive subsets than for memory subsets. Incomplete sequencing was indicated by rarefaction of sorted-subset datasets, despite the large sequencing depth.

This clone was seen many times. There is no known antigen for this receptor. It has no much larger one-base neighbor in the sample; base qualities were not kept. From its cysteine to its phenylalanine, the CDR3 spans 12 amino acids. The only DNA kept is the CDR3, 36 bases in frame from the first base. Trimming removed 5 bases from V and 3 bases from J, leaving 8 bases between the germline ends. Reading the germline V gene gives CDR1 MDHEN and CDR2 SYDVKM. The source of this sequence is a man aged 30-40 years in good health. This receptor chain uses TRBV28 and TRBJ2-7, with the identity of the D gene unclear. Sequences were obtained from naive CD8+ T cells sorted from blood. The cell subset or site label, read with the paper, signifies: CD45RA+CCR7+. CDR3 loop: CASSETDYEQYF. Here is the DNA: TGTGCCAGCAGTGAAACGGACTACGAGCAGTACTTC.